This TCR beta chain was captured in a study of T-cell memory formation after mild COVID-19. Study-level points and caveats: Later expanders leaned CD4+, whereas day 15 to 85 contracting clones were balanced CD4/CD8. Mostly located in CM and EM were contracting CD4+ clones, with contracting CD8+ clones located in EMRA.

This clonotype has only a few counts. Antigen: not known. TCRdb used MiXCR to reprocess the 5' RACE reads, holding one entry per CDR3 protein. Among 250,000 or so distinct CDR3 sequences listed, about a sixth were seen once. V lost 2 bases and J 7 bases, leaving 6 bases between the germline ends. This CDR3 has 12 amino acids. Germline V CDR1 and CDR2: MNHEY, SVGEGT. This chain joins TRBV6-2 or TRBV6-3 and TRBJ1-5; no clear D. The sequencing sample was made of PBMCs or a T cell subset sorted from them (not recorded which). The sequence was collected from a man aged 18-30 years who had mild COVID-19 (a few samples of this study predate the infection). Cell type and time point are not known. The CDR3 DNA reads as TGTGCCAGCAGTTACCTCGGGCAGCCCCAGCATTTT. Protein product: CASSYLGQPQHF.